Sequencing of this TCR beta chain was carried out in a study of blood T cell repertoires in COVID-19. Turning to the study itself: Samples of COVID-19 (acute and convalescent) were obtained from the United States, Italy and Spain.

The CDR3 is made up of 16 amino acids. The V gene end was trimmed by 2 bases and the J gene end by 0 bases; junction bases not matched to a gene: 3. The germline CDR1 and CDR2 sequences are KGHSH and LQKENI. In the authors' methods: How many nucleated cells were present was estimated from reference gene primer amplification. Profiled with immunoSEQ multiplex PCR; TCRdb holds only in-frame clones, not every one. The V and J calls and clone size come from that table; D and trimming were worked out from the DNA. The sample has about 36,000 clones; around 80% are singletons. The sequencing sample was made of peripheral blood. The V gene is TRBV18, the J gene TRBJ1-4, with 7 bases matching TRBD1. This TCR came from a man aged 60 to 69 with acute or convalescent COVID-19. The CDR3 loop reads CASSPRGLATNEKLFF. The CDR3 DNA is TGTGCCAGCTCACCAAGGGGGCTAGCAACTAATGAAAAACTGTTTTTT.